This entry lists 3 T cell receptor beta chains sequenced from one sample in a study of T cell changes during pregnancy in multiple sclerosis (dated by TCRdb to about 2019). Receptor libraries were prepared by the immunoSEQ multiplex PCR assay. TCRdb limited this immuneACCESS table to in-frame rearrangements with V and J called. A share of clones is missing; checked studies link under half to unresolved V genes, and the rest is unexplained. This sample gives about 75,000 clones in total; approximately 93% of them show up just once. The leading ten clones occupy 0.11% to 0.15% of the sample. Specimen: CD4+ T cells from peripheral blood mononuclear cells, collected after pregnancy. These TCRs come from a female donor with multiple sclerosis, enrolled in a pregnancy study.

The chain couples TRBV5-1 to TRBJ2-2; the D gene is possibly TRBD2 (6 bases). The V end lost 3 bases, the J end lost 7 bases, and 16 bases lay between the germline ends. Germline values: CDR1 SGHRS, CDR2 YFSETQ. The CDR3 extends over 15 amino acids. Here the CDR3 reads CASSSGFGGSGELFF. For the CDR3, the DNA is TGCGCCAGCAGCTCAGGATTTGGAGGGAGCGGGGAGCTGTTTTTT. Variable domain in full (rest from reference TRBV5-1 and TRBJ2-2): KAGVTQTPRYLIKTRGQQVTLSCSPISGHRSVSWYQQTPGQGLQFLFEYFSETQRNKGNFPGRFSGRQFSNSRSEMNVSTLELGDSALYLCASSSGFGGSGELFFGEGSRLTVL.

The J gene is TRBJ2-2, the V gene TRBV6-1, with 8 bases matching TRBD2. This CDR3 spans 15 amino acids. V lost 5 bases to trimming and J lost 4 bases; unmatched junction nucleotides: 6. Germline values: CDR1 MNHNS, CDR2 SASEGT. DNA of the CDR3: TGTGCCAGCAGTCACCTAGCGGGCGGCACCGGGGAGCTGTTTTTT. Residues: CASSHLAGGTGELFF.

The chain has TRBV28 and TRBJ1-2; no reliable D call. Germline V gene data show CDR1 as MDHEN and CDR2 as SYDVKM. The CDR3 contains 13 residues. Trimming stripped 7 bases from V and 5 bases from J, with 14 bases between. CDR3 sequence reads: CASNEATEYGYTF. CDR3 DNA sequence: TGTGCCAGCAATGAGGCGACGGAGTATGGCTACACCTTC.